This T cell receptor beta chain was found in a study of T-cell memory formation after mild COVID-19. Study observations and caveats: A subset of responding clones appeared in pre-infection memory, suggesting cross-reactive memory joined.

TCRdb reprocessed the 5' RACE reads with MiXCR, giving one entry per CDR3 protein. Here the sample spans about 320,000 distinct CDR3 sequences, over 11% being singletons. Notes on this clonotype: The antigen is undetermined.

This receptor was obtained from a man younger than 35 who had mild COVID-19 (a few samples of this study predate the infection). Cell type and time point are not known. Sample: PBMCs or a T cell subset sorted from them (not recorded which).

CDR3 sequence reads: CASSLAGHMNTEAFF. The CDR3 DNA follows: TGCGCCAGCAGCTTGGCTGGACATATGAACACTGAAGCTTTCTTT. The chain joins TRBV5-1 to TRBJ1-1; tentatively, D is TRBD1 (5 bases). V lost 0 bases and J 0 bases, leaving 9 bases between the germline ends. CDR3 size: 15 residues. Germline V gene lookup returns CDR1 SGHRS and CDR2 YFSETQ. Full variable domain (remainder filled in from reference TRBV5-1 and TRBJ1-1): KAGVTQTPRYLIKTRGQQVTLSCSPISGHRSVSWYQQTPGQGLQFLFEYFSETQRNKGNFPGRFSGRQFSNSRSEMNVSTLELGDSALYLCASSLAGHMNTEAFFGQGTRLTVV.